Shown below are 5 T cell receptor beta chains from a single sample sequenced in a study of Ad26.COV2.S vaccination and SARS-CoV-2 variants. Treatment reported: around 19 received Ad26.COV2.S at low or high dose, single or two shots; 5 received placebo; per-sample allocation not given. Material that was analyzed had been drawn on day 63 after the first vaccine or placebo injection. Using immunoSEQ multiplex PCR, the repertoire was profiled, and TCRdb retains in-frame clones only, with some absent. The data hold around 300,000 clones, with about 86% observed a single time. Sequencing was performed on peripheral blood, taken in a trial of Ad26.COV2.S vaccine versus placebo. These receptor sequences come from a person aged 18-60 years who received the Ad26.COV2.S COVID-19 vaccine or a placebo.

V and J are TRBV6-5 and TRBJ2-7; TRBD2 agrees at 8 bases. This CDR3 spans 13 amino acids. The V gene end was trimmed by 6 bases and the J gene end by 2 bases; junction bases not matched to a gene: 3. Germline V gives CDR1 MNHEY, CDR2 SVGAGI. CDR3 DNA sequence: TGTGCCAGCAGAGAGCGGGGGCCCTACGAGCAGTACTTC. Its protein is CASRERGPYEQYF.

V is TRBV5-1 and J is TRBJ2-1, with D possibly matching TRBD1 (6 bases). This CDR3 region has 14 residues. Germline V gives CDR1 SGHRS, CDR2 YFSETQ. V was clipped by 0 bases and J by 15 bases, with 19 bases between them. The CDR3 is CASSLGTAPVFWFF. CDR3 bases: TGCGCCAGCAGCTTGGGGACAGCTCCTGTCTTTTGGTTCTTC.

The CDR3 here is CASSPRQGSYNEQFF. CDR3 nucleotides: TGTGCCAGCAGCCCCCGACAGGGCTCCTACAATGAGCAGTTCTTC. V gene TRBV7-2 combines with J gene TRBJ2-1, with TRBD1 matching over 7 bases. CDR1 is SGHTA and CDR2 is FQGNSA in the germline V gene. V lost 5 bases to trimming and J lost 0 bases; unmatched junction nucleotides: 4. CDR3 length: 15 residues.

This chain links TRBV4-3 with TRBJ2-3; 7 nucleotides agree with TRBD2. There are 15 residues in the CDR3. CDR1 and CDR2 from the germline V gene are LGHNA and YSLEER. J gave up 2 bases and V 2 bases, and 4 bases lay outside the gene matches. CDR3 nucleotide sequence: TGCGCCAGCAGCCAAACTCGGGGGGTCACAGATACGCAGTATTTT. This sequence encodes CASSQTRGVTDTQYF.

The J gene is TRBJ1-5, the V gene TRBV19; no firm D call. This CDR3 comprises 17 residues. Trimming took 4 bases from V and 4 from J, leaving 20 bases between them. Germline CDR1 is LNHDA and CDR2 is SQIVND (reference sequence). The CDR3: CASSKAQRDPRNQPQHF. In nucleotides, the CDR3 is TGTGCCAGTAGTAAGGCGCAGCGGGATCCAAGGAATCAGCCCCAGCATTTT.